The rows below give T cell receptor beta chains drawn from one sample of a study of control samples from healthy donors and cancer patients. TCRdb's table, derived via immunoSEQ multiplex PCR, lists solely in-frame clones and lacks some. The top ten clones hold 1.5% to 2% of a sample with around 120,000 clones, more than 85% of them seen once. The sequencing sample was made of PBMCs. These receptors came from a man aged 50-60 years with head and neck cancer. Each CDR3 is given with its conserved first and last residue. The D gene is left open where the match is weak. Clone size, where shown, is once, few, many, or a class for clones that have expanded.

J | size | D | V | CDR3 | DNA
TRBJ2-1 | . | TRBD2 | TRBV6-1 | CASSDKLGLAGGIEQFF | TGTGCCAGCAGTGATAAATTGGGACTAGCGGGGGGGATAGAGCAGTTCTTC
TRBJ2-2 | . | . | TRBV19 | CASSSGTYLNTGELFF | TGTGCCAGTAGTTCTGGGACCTACCTGAACACCGGGGAGCTGTTTTTT
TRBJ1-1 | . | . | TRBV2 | CASSERPGTSLYEAFF | TGTGCCAGCAGTGAGAGACCCGGGACGTCCCTCTATGAAGCTTTCTTT
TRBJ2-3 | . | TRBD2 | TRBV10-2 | CASSESLAGVTDTQYF | TGCGCCAGCAGTGAGTCGTTAGCGGGGGTCACAGATACGCAGTATTTT
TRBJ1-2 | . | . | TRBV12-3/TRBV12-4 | CASNWSGNYGYTF | TGTGCCAGCAATTGGTCCGGGAACTATGGCTACACCTTC
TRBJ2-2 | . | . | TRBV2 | CASSEGFGRNTGELFF | TGTGCCAGCAGTGAAGGTTTTGGACGGAACACCGGGGAGCTGTTTTTT
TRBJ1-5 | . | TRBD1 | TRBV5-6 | CASSKTGEVSNQPQHF | TGTGCCAGCAGTAAAACAGGGGAAGTCAGCAATCAGCCCCAGCATTTT
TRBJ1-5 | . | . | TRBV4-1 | CASSQAVGAWVNQPQHF | TGCGCCAGCAGCCAAGCCGTGGGGGCTTGGGTCAATCAGCCCCAGCATTTT
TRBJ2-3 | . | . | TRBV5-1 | CASSLVGGVVPTDTQYF | TGCGCCAGCAGCTTGGTGGGCGGCGTAGTCCCAACAGATACGCAGTATTTT
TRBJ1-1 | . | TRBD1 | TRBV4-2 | CASSQDRRQGGVRDTEAFF | TGTGCCAGCAGCCAAGATAGGAGACAGGGAGGGGTTCGGGACACTGAAGCTTTCTTT
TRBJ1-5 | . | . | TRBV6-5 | CASSPIGGNQPQHF | TGTGCCAGCAGCCCAATAGGGGGAAATCAGCCCCAGCATTTT
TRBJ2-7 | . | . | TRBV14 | CASSLVKGGYEQYF | TGTGCCAGCAGCCTTGTTAAAGGGGGCTACGAGCAGTACTTC
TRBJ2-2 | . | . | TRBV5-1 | CASSLAAGGELFF | TGCGCCAGCAGCTTGGCCGCCGGGGGGGAGCTGTTTTTT
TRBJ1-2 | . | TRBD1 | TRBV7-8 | CASSPREDRGPPLDGYTF | TGTGCCAGCAGCCCCCGGGAGGACAGGGGGCCTCCGTTAGATGGCTACACCTTC
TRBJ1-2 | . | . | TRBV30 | CAWSGPRGYTF | TGTGCCTGGAGTGGACCGCGTGGCTACACCTTC
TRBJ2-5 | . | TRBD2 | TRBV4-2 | CASSPTGTSTQETQYF | TGTGCCAGCAGCCCAACCGGGACTAGCACCCAAGAGACCCAGTACTTC
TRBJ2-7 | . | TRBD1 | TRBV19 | CASSTGGGSSYEQYF | TGTGCCAGTTCCACAGGGGGAGGAAGCTCCTACGAGCAGTACTTC
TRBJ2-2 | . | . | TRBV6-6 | CASGGGGPLNTGELFF | TGTGCCAGCGGGGGTGGAGGGCCTCTGAACACCGGGGAGCTGTTTTTT
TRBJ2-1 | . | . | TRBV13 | CASREGEQFF | TGTGCCAGCAGGGAGGGTGAGCAGTTCTTC
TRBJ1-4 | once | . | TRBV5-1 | CASSLAVNEKLFF | TGCGCCAGCAGCTTGGCCGTGAATGAAAAACTGTTTTTT
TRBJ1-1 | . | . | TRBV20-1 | CSASTLRLGAEAFF | TGCAGTGCTAGTACCCTGAGGCTAGGGGCTGAAGCTTTCTTT
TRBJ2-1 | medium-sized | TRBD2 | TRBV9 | CASSVIPSGGGAYNEQFF | TGTGCCAGCAGCGTTATACCTAGCGGGGGAGGCGCCTACAATGAGCAGTTCTTC
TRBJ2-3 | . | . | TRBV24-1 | CATSDPGQGQYF | TGTGCCACCAGTGATCCAGGACAAGGGCAGTATTTT